This T cell receptor (beta chain) originates from a study of T cells in Graves' hyperthyroidism and ophthalmopathy. The CDR3 is 16 amino acids. V shed 7 bases and J shed 4 bases, with 22 bases lying between them. Germline CDR1 reads MNHEY; CDR2 reads SVGEGT. From RNA transcripts, TCR beta CDR3 regions were amplified. During a first-round RT-PCR of the TCR CDR3, the HTBI primer set was used. From the multiplex PCR reads, TCRdb called clonotypes with MiXCR, one entry per CDR3 protein. The sample has about 360,000 distinct CDR3 sequences, approximately 20% seen once. The source is a woman under 30 with Graves' hyperthyroidism. Sequenced material: blood. This rearrangement joins TRBV6-2 or TRBV6-3 to TRBJ1-2; tentatively, D is TRBD1 (5 bases). The CDR3: CASNQARGQPVYGYTF. CDR3 coding DNA: TGTGCCAGCAACCAAGCGAGGGGCCAACCTGTCTATGGCTACACCTTC.